The 26 T cell receptor beta chains reported below all come from one sample, sequenced in a study of neurological immune-mediated disorders. One entry per CDR3 protein, called by TCRdb with MiXCR from the 5' RACE reads. The sample lists approximately 68,000 distinct CDR3 sequences, 4.8% seen once, with over 2% in the top ten. The specimen was PBMCs. These receptors were taken from a woman in her 70s with multiple sclerosis.

This clonotype was observed at least ten times. The chain combines TRBV7-9 with TRBJ2-3; D assignment may be TRBD1 or TRBD2 (6 bases each). V lost 5 bases to trimming and J lost 2 bases, with 8 bases between them. This CDR3 region has 13 residues. Germline CDR1 SEHNR, CDR2 FQNEAQ (reference sequence). CDR3 bases: TGTGCCAGCAGCAGGGGGGCCACAGATACGCAGTATTTT. Its translation is CASSRGATDTQYF. Supplemented by reference TRBV7-9 and TRBJ2-3, the full variable domain reads DTGVSQNPRHKITKRGQNVTFRCDPISEHNRLYWYRQTLGQGPEFLTYFQNEAQLEKSRLLSDRFSAERPKGSFSTLEIQRTEQGDSAMYLCASSRGATDTQYFGPGTRLTVL.

By sample fraction, this clonotype is medium-sized. This sequence joins TRBV10-3 and TRBJ2-1; 8 bases map to TRBD2. V lost 0 bases to trimming and J lost 2 bases; unmatched junction nucleotides: 0. This CDR3 comprises 15 residues. Germline V gene lookup returns CDR1 ENHRY and CDR2 SYGVKD. The DNA of the CDR3 is TGTGCCATCAGTGAGTCTAGCGGGGCCTACAATGAGCAGTTCTTC. Residues: CAISESSGAYNEQFF.

This clonotype was counted ten times or more. J is TRBJ2-3 and V is TRBV20-1; 11 bases fit TRBD2. From germline, CDR1 is DFQATT and CDR2 SNEGSKA (reference sequence). The CDR3 is 16 amino acids. Trimming cost V 2 bases and J 2 bases; bases outside gene matches: 6. The CDR3 here is CSARPIAGGLTDTQYF. The CDR3 DNA reads as TGCAGTGCTAGACCAATAGCGGGAGGGCTCACAGATACGCAGTATTTT.

This clonotype was observed at least ten times. V is TRBV20-1 and J is TRBJ1-3; D unresolved. Trimming pared 0 bases from V and 0 bases from J, leaving 9 bases between. This CDR3 spans 15 amino acids. Germline loops: CDR1 DFQATT, CDR2 SNEGSKA (reference sequence). CDR3 amino acids: CSARDLKRSGNTIYF. The CDR3, as DNA: TGCAGTGCTAGAGATCTGAAGCGCTCTGGAAACACCATATATTTT.

This clonotype was detected only a few times. V is TRBV9 and J is TRBJ2-3; the D is unclear. V lost 4 bases to trimming and J lost 2 bases, with 17 bases between them. CDR3 size: 16 residues. Germline CDR1 is SGDLS and CDR2 is YYNGEE. The CDR3: CASSPRAFRYTDTQYF. CDR3 DNA sequence: TGTGCCAGCAGCCCCCGGGCATTTCGGTACACAGATACGCAGTATTTT.

The rearrangement joins TRBV5-1 to TRBJ2-1, with a tentative D call TRBD1 (6 bases). Germline CDR1 and CDR2: SGHRS and YFSETQ. CDR3 length equals 14 residues. V was pared by 0 bases and J by 5 bases, with 9 bases between. The CDR3 reads CASSLGGPNNEQFF. CDR3 bases: TGCGCCAGCAGCTTGGGGGGGCCGAACAATGAGCAGTTCTTC.

This clonotype was detected ten times or more. This chain uses TRBV6-5 with TRBJ2-7, with 9 bases identical to TRBD1. There are 14 residues in the CDR3. The J segment lost 4 bases and the V segment lost 2 bases, leaving 3 bases of the junction unmatched. Germline V gene sequence: CDR1 MNHEY, CDR2 SVGAGI. As DNA, the CDR3 is TGTGCCAGCAGTTACGGGACAGGGACGTACGAGCAGTACTTC. Translating it yields CASSYGTGTYEQYF.

This clonotype was counted many times. The gene calls are TRBV20-1 and TRBJ1-5, with 8 nucleotides matching TRBD1. Trimming at V came to 0 bases and at J to 4 bases, leaving 5 bases not matched to a gene. The CDR3 has 15 amino acids. In germline, CDR1 is DFQATT, CDR2 SNEGSKA (reference sequence). Here the CDR3 reads CSARDPRTGNQPQHF. The CDR3 DNA reads TGCAGTGCTAGAGATCCCCGGACAGGGAATCAGCCCCAGCATTTT.

The table lists this clonotype with many counts. The V and J genes are TRBV20-1 and TRBJ1-6, with 9 bases aligning to TRBD1. CDR1 and CDR2 (germline): DFQATT, SNEGSKA (reference sequence). The ends lost 3 bases at V and 10 bases at J; junction bases unmatched: 10. This CDR3 has 15 residues. The CDR3 DNA follows: TGCAGTGCTAGGGAGAGGGACAGGGTTAACTCACCCCTCCACTTT. It translates to CSARERDRVNSPLHF.

There are many counts of this clonotype. The chain employs TRBV9 and TRBJ1-1; 10 bases map to TRBD1. CDR1 is SGDLS, CDR2 YYNGEE, per germline. The CDR3 has 17 residues. V trimming: 3 bases; J trimming: 0 bases; junction bases outside the gene matches: 8. This CDR3 reads CASSEGTGALMNTEAFF. The CDR3 DNA follows: TGTGCCAGCAGCGAGGGGACAGGGGCACTGATGAACACTGAAGCTTTCTTT.

This clonotype was observed a few times. V and J are TRBV4-3 and TRBJ1-2; tentative D call: TRBD1 (6 bases). The V end was cut by 6 bases, the J end by 4 bases, with 12 bases between. CDR1 and CDR2 (germline): LGHNA, YSLEER. CDR3 length: 13 amino acids. CDR3: CASSLDRTYGYTF. CDR3 bases: TGCGCCAGCAGTTTAGACAGGACCTATGGCTACACCTTC.

This clonotype showed up many times. The V gene is TRBV12-3 or TRBV12-4, the J gene TRBJ1-1, with a possible D match to TRBD1 (6 bases). Trimming took 3 bases from V and 5 from J, leaving 13 bases between them. CDR3 length: 14 amino acids. CDR3 sequence reads: CASSFVRGSTEAFF. The CDR3, as DNA: TGTGCCAGCAGTTTCGTCAGGGGATCTACTGAAGCTTTCTTT.

This clonotype was recorded at least ten times. The rearrangement uses TRBV7-6 and TRBJ1-1; tentative D call: TRBD1 (6 bases). This CDR3 spans 13 amino acids. Germline V lookup: CDR1 SGHVS, CDR2 FNYEAQ. V was clipped by 5 bases and J by 6 bases, with 13 bases between them. The CDR3 protein is CASSPWTVSEAFF. The CDR3, as DNA: TGTGCCAGCAGCCCCTGGACAGTTTCTGAAGCTTTCTTT.

In its sample, this clonotype was seen many times. CDR3 DNA: TGCGCCAGCAGCTTTGGCGAGGGATCCTATGGCTACACCTTC. This translates into CASSFGEGSYGYTF. The rearrangement joins TRBV5-1 to TRBJ1-2; D gene unclear. The CDR3 has 14 amino acids. Germline lookup yields CDR1 SGHRS and CDR2 YFSETQ. Trimming removed 2 bases from V and 4 bases from J, with 12 bases in between.

This clonotype was counted ten times or more. V is TRBV5-5 and J is TRBJ2-1; TRBD2 matches 9 bases. In germline, CDR1 is SGHKS, CDR2 YYEKEE (reference sequence). This CDR3 has 15 amino acids. Trimming removed 4 bases from V and 7 bases from J; junction bases left unmatched: 9. CDR3 bases: TGTGCCAGCAGCCTCCGGACTAGCGTTGGGAATGAGCAGTTCTTC. Its protein is CASSLRTSVGNEQFF.

This clonotype was recorded at least ten times. The rearrangement uses TRBV20-1 and TRBJ2-5; 9 positions agree with TRBD2. Per germline, CDR1 DFQATT and CDR2 SNEGSKA (reference sequence). V was pared by 4 bases and J by 5 bases, with 5 bases of the junction left unmatched. This CDR3 comprises 13 residues. The DNA of the CDR3 is TGCAGTGCTAAGAGCGGACTAGCGGAGACCCAGTACTTC. Translated, it gives CSAKSGLAETQYF.

Many counts were recorded for this clonotype. The chain combines TRBV6-6 with TRBJ2-1; D is unresolved. The germline CDR1 and CDR2 sequences are MNHNY and SVGAGI (reference sequence). Trimming stripped 6 bases from V and 5 bases from J, with 14 bases between. The CDR3 consists of 14 residues. CDR3 in amino acids: CASSYLQTDNEQFF. CDR3 in DNA: TGTGCCAGCAGCTACCTCCAGACTGACAATGAGCAGTTCTTC.

This clonotype was picked up many times. This sequence joins TRBV7-2 and TRBJ2-7; the match to TRBD2 covers 8 bases. Unmatched junction bases numbered 3, after V lost 5 bases and J lost 0 bases. Germline CDR1 SGHTA, CDR2 FQGNSA. This CDR3 has 14 amino acids. The CDR3 nucleotides are TGTGCCAGCAGCCAACTAGCGGCCTCCTACGAGCAGTACTTC. It encodes CASSQLAASYEQYF.

This clonotype was observed at least ten times. The J gene is TRBJ2-2, the V gene TRBV20-1, with no clear D. The CDR3 loop spans 16 amino acids. Trimming shortened V by 3 bases and J by 5 bases, and 19 bases separated the two germline ends. Germline V gene lookup returns CDR1 DFQATT and CDR2 SNEGSKA (reference sequence). CDR3 DNA sequence: TGCAGTGCTAGGCCCCCCAACTTCGAGAGTACCGGGGAGCTGTTTTTT. Its protein is CSARPPNFESTGELFF.

This clonotype was recorded at least ten times. The chain uses TRBV7-2 and TRBJ2-7; D is ambiguous. This CDR3 is 15 amino acids long. Trimming took off 5 bases at V and 3 bases at J, with 17 bases between the two ends. Germline V CDR1 and CDR2: SGHTA, FQGNSA. The CDR3, as DNA: TGTGCCAGCAGCAACGACCCCTTAGGCTACTACGAGCAGTACTTC. This codes for CASSNDPLGYYEQYF. The whole variable domain, remainder taken from reference TRBV7-2 and TRBJ2-7, is GAGVSQSPSNKVTEKGKDVELRCDPISGHTALYWYRQSLGQGLEFLIYFQGNSAPDKSGLPSDRFSAERTGGSVSTLTIQRTQQEDSAVYLCASSNDPLGYYEQYFGPGTRLTVT.

This clonotype was counted many times. CDR3: CASSQSRMAVPGANVLTF. CDR3 DNA: TGCGCCAGCAGCCAATCACGGATGGCGGTGCCTGGGGCCAACGTCCTGACTTTC. The V call is TRBV4-3, the J call TRBJ2-6; D not resolved. Germline-derived CDR1 and CDR2 are LGHNA and YSLEER. CDR3 length: 18 residues. With 2 bases removed from V and 2 bases from J, the gap between germline ends came to 16 bases.

This clonotype was seen at least ten times. The V gene is TRBV20-1, the J gene TRBJ2-1, with 9 positions matching TRBD2. The V and J ends lost 7 bases and 8 bases, in that order; junction bases with no gene match: 12. The CDR3 has 14 amino acids. Germline V gene lookup returns CDR1 DFQATT and CDR2 SNEGSKA (reference sequence). The CDR3 sequence: CSVYPSGLAYEQFF. CDR3 in DNA: TGCAGTGTTTACCCCTCCGGACTAGCGTATGAGCAGTTCTTC.

This clonotype was observed many times. DNA of the CDR3: TGCAGTGCTCGTTCTGGGACTGGGGCGACCCAGTACTTC. Amino acids: CSARSGTGATQYF. V gene TRBV20-1 combines with J gene TRBJ2-5, with a tentative D call TRBD2 (6 bases). The CDR3 is 13 residues long. CDR1 DFQATT and CDR2 SNEGSKA come from the germline V gene (reference sequence). Trimming shortened V by 5 bases and J by 7 bases, and 17 bases separated the two germline ends.

In its sample, this clonotype was seen many times. This chain links TRBV7-9 with TRBJ2-3, with D perhaps being TRBD1 or TRBD2 (5 bases each). This CDR3 has 15 residues. Germline values: CDR1 SEHNR, CDR2 FQNEAQ (reference sequence). V was cut by 5 bases and J by 2 bases, with 14 bases left in between. CDR3 DNA: TGTGCCAGCAGCCCGCATGTGGGGGACACAGATACGCAGTATTTT. Its protein product is CASSPHVGDTDTQYF. Full variable domain (outside the CDR3, taken from reference TRBV7-9 and TRBJ2-3): DTGVSQNPRHKITKRGQNVTFRCDPISEHNRLYWYRQTLGQGPEFLTYFQNEAQLEKSRLLSDRFSAERPKGSFSTLEIQRTEQGDSAMYLCASSPHVGDTDTQYFGPGTRLTVL.

This clonotype was counted at least ten times. The chain has TRBV7-2 and TRBJ2-7, with 9 positions matching TRBD2. Germline CDR1 and CDR2: SGHTA and FQGNSA. Unmatched junction bases numbered 10, after V lost 7 bases and J lost 6 bases. This CDR3 comprises 14 residues. The CDR3 spells CASTGAGGSPEQYF. The CDR3 DNA sequence: TGTGCCAGCACAGGCGCGGGAGGGTCGCCCGAGCAGTACTTC.

This chain uses TRBV2 with TRBJ2-2; D is unclear. The CDR3 extends over 14 amino acids. The germline V gene encodes CDR1 SNHLY and CDR2 FYNNEI. V was pared by 0 bases and J by 0 bases, with 2 bases between. The CDR3 DNA reads as TGTGCCAGCAGTGAAGCGACGAACACCGGGGAGCTGTTTTTT. It encodes CASSEATNTGELFF.